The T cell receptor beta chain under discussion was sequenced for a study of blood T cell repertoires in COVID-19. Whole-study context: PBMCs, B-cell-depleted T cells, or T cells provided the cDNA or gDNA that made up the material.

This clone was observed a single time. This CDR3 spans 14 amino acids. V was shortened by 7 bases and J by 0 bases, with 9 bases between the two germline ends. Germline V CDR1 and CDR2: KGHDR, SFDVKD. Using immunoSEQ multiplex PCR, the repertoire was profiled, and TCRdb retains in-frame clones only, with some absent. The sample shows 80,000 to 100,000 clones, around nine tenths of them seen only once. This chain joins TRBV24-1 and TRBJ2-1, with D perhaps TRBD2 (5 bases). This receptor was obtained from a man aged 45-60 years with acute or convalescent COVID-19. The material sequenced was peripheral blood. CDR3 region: CATSRESSYNEQFF. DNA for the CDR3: TGTGCCACCAGCCGGGAAAGCTCCTACAATGAGCAGTTCTTC.